The present entry profiles one T cell receptor beta chain with its context. As yet, its antigen is unknown. This CDR3 comprises 17 residues. In germline, CDR1 is MNHNS, CDR2 SASEGT. V lost 4 bases to trimming and J lost 5 bases; unmatched junction nucleotides: 13. PCR involved 60 Vbeta and 13 Jbeta primers. The data were produced by immunoSEQ multiplex PCR, yet TCRdb's version contains in-frame clones alone and is incomplete. In the table there are about 99,000 clones, roughly 77% of which are singletons. This entry is derived from a study of cytomegalovirus exposure and HLA in healthy donors. Points from the study as a whole: It was reported in a later analysis that an Asian-associated ancestry cluster showed fewer N-insertions than the roughly 620-donor mean. DRB1 showed the most TCR associations and HLA-C the fewest in a later analysis, as rates varied by HLA locus.

The rearrangement uses TRBV6-1 and TRBJ1-5, with TRBD1 matching over 8 bases. The source is a woman aged 18-29 years in good health and CMV-seropositive. Sequences were obtained from PBMCs. The CDR3: CASSGPGRTGRDQPQHF. CDR3 sequence (DNA): TGTGCCAGCAGTGGGCCCGGGAGGACAGGGAGGGATCAGCCCCAGCATTTT.